The 23 T cell receptor beta chains below come from one sample, sequenced in a study of regulatory T cells in long-lasting Graves disease. In building TCR beta libraries, iRepertoire HTBI primers were used together with Arm-PCR of CDR3 regions. One entry per CDR3 protein results from TCRdb running MiXCR on the multiplex PCR reads. This table has around 400,000 distinct CDR3 sequences, about 25% appearing once. Regarding time point: persistent/refractory GD, antithyroid drugs over 5 years with positive TRAb. RNA extracted from PBMCs served as the sequencing template. Sequencing was performed on peripheral blood mononuclear cells (PBMCs), taken when the disease was refractory, from a patient treated with antithyroid drugs. The receptors come from a female donor with Graves disease.

The chain joins TRBV27 to TRBJ1-1, with D maybe TRBD1 (6 bases). The length of the CDR3 is 12 residues. V lost 1 base and J 11 bases, leaving 11 bases between the germline ends. The germline V gene encodes CDR1 MNHEY and CDR2 SMNVEV (reference sequence). The CDR3 region has the DNA TGTGCCAGCAGTTTATGGGGGGGCGAGGCTTTCTTT. Residues: CASSLWGGEAFF.

This clonotype was recorded many times. The chain recombines TRBV20-1 with TRBJ1-4, with D uncertain. Trimming removed 0 bases at V and 10 bases at J, with 12 bases between. Looked up from germline, CDR1 is DFQATT and CDR2 is SNEGSKA (reference sequence). The CDR3 length is 13 residues. CDR3 nucleotide sequence: TGCAGTGCTAGAGAGCTCGCTCTGGGAAAACTGTTTTTT. Translating it yields CSARELALGKLFF.

This clonotype was seen only a few times. This sequence joins TRBV29-1 and TRBJ2-7; 7 nucleotides line up with TRBD1. CDR3 length equals 11 residues. The V gene's germline CDR1 is SQVTM and CDR2 ANQGSEA. V dropped 8 bases and J dropped 5; count of bases not matched to a gene: 6. For the CDR3, the DNA is TGCAGCTCCCGGACAGGCGACGAGCAGTACTTC. It is translated as CSSRTGDEQYF.

As concerns this clonotype: One junction end disagrees with the germline gene, perhaps due to a read error. The chain has TRBV7-2 and TRBJ2-7; D is uncertain. Per germline, CDR1 SGHTA and CDR2 FQGNSA. The length of the CDR3 is 14 residues. The DNA for the CDR3 is TGCGCCAGCAGCTTGGAATCCCGATCCTACGAGCAGTACTTC. Encoded protein: CASSLESRSYEQYF.

This clonotype was recorded many times. Compared with germline, one end of the junction differs, possibly owing to a read error. V gene TRBV12-3 or TRBV12-4 combines with J gene TRBJ1-1; D uncertain. The CDR3 consists of 13 residues. CDR3 nucleotides: TGTGCCAGCAGCTTAGGCGGGGACACTGAAGCTTTCTTT. Residues: CASSLGGDTEAFF.

This chain links TRBV29-1 with TRBJ2-7; 7 bases match TRBD2. The germline CDR1 and CDR2 sequences are SQVTM and ANQGSEA. The CDR3 contains 12 residues. J was trimmed by 0 bases and V by 7 bases; bases with no gene match: 3. The CDR3 DNA is TGCAGCGCCTGCGGGAGCTCCTACGAGCAGTACTTC. The encoded protein is CSACGSSYEQYF.

This chain links TRBV30 with TRBJ2-4; perhaps TRBD2 as D (5 bases). This CDR3 contains 13 residues. Germline V CDR1 and CDR2: GTSNPN, SVGIG (reference sequence). With 7 bases removed from V and 1 base from J, the gap between germline ends came to 11 bases. The CDR3 loop is CASRENAKNIQYF. CDR3 nucleotide sequence: TGTGCCTCGAGGGAGAATGCCAAAAACATTCAGTACTTC.

A note on this clonotype: A much larger clone differs from this one at a single base, so this may be a read error. This sequence joins TRBV6-2 or TRBV6-3 and TRBJ1-1, with TRBD1 as a possible D gene (6 bases). CDR1 is MNHEY and CDR2 is SVGEGT in the germline V gene. V was trimmed by 2 bases and J by 1 base, leaving 8 bases between them. The CDR3 runs 14 residues. The CDR3 sequence: CASSYARGNTEAFF. The DNA of the CDR3 is TGTGCCAGCAGTTACGCCAGGGGGAACACTGAAGCTTTCTTT.

In this sample, this clonotype turned up many times. This chain connects TRBV20-1 to TRBJ2-5; TRBD2 agrees at 11 bases. The junction had 2 bases not matched to a gene; V was cut back by 6 bases and J by 5 bases. Germline assignment: CDR1 DFQATT and CDR2 SNEGSKA (reference sequence). The CDR3 extends over 12 amino acids. The CDR3 DNA reads TGCAGTGCCGGGACTAGCGGCGAGACCCAGTACTTC. Its protein is CSAGTSGETQYF.

The chain links TRBV7-3 to TRBJ2-1, with 11 bases fitting TRBD2. Germline V gives CDR1 SGHTA, CDR2 FQGTGA. The CDR3 covers 18 residues. Losses at the gene ends were 5 bases for V and 5 bases for J; bases not matched to a gene: 14. The CDR3 nucleotides read TGTGCCAGCAGCCCAATCCCACCCGGGACTAGCGGAAACAATGAGCAGTTCTTC. Encoded protein: CASSPIPPGTSGNNEQFF.

This clonotype has just a few counts. The gene calls are TRBV27 and TRBJ2-7; 14 positions agree with TRBD2. Germline V CDR1 and CDR2: MNHEY, SMNVEV (reference sequence). The CDR3 is made up of 17 amino acids. Trimming took 6 bases from V and 7 from J; bases not matched to a gene: 14. This CDR3 reads CASRRGTSGSSGYEQYF. The CDR3 bases are TGTGCCAGCAGGCGGGGGACTAGCGGGAGTTCCGGCTATGAGCAGTACTTC.

In its sample, this clonotype was seen a few times. This chain links TRBV2 with TRBJ2-3; TRBD2 matches at 8 bases. The V and J ends lost 8 bases and 2 bases, in that order; junction bases with no gene match: 9. Germline CDR1 SNHLY, CDR2 FYNNEI. The length of the CDR3 is 15 residues. CDR3 sequence: CASCPLAGNTDTQYF. CDR3 DNA: TGTGCCAGCTGCCCCTTAGCGGGAAACACAGATACGCAGTATTTT.

This clonotype was seen more than once but under ten times. This chain connects TRBV6-1 to TRBJ2-2, with 7 bases lining up with TRBD2. Germline trimming cut 6 bases from V and 3 bases from J; bases unmatched to any gene: 13. The length of the CDR3 is 17 residues. Looked up from germline, CDR1 is MNHNS and CDR2 is SASEGT. The CDR3 DNA reads as TGTGCCAGCAGCGAAACATCCGGGACTATCTACACCGGGGAGCTGTTTTTT. It encodes CASSETSGTIYTGELFF.

This clonotype showed up many times. The genes are TRBV18 and TRBJ2-7; D gene uncertain. Per the germline V gene, CDR1 is KGHSH and CDR2 is LQKENI. With 8 bases removed from V and 4 bases from J, the gap between germline ends came to 15 bases. The CDR3 consists of 13 residues. The DNA for the CDR3 is TGTGCCAGCAGCCCCAGGACGGATTACGAGCAGTACTTC. It encodes CASSPRTDYEQYF.

The CDR3 DNA follows: TGTGCCAGCAGTGTAGCGGGAGGCGGGGCCGGGGAGCTGTTTTTT. It is translated as CASSVAGGGAGELFF. This chain connects TRBV6-1 to TRBJ2-2, with 10 bases aligning to TRBD2. The CDR3 contains 15 residues. V was pared by 4 bases and J by 6 bases, with 5 bases of the junction left unmatched. Germline V gives CDR1 MNHNS, CDR2 SASEGT.

This clonotype was recorded many times. The chain is built from TRBV20-1 and TRBJ1-1; TRBD1 might be the D (5 bases). The CDR3 contains 13 residues. V lost 6 bases and J lost 0, with 11 bases in between. Germline lookup yields CDR1 DFQATT and CDR2 SNEGSKA (reference sequence). The CDR3 coding sequence is TGCAGTGCACAGGACGTCATGAACACTGAAGCTTTCTTT. Protein sequence: CSAQDVMNTEAFF.

V and J are TRBV19 and TRBJ2-6; the D call may be TRBD1 or TRBD2 (7 bases each). Germline CDR1 is LNHDA and CDR2 is SQIVND (reference sequence). This CDR3 region has 13 residues. V lost 5 bases to trimming and J lost 12 bases, with 14 bases between them. CDR3 sequence (DNA): TGTGCCAGTAGTCCCCAGGGGGGGTCCGTCCTGACTTTC. It codes for CASSPQGGSVLTF.

In DNA, the CDR3 is TGTGCCAGCAGCTTGAAACGGGCAGCGAGCGGCTACACCTTC. This gives the protein CASSLKRAASGYTF. This sequence joins TRBV5-6 and TRBJ1-2; D gene uncertain. This CDR3 is built from 14 residues. Looked up from germline, CDR1 is SGHDT and CDR2 is YYEEEE. The ends were cut back, 1 base at V and 8 bases at J, with 15 bases in the middle. Full variable domain (missing parts from reference TRBV5-6 and TRBJ1-2): DAGVTQSPTHLIKTRGQQVTLRCSPKSGHDTVSWYQQALGQGPQFIFQYYEEEERQRGNFPDRFSGHQFPNYSSELNVNALLLGDSALYLCASSLKRAASGYTFGSGTRLTVV.

Points on this clonotype: A much more abundant neighbour one base away suggests this may be a read error. V usage is TRBV15 and J usage is TRBJ1-2, with D possibly TRBD1 on 6 matching bases. CDR1 and CDR2 (germline): LNHNV, YYDKDF (reference sequence). This CDR3 contains 15 residues. Trimming pared 0 bases from V and 6 bases from J, leaving 14 bases between. CDR3 sequence (DNA): TGTGCCACCAGCAGAGATCAGGGGAAGAGTAATGGCTACACCTTC. Encoded protein: CATSRDQGKSNGYTF.

The chain couples TRBV18 to TRBJ2-5; no clear D gene. V lost 2 bases, J lost 4 bases, and 17 bases lay in between. The CDR3 has 16 residues. CDR1 and CDR2 (germline): KGHSH, LQKENI. CDR3 protein: CASSPFDFSRPETQYF. In nucleotides, the CDR3 is TGTGCCAGCTCACCATTTGATTTCTCGAGGCCAGAGACCCAGTACTTC.

The rearrangement joins TRBV11-2 to TRBJ2-7; 14 bases agree with TRBD2. The CDR3 has 16 residues. Germline CDR1 and CDR2: SGHAT and FQNNGV. With V trimmed by 2 bases and J by 6 bases, 6 bases remained unmatched. The CDR3 DNA reads TGTGCCAGCAGCTTAAGACCGGGACTAGCGGGAGTCGAGCAGTACTTC. This gives the protein CASSLRPGLAGVEQYF.

The table lists this clonotype with many counts. The J gene is TRBJ2-5, the V gene TRBV28; 9 positions match TRBD2. Looked up from germline, CDR1 is MDHEN and CDR2 is SYDVKM. The junction had 12 bases not matched to a gene; V was cut back by 8 bases and J by 5 bases. The CDR3 runs to 15 residues. The CDR3 here is CASQRTSVSRETQYF. The CDR3 DNA follows: TGTGCCAGCCAACGGACTAGCGTCAGCCGGGAGACCCAGTACTTC.

This clonotype was detected once. CDR3: CASSLGTGGSAEAFF. The CDR3 DNA reads as TGTGCCAGCAGCTTAGGAACAGGGGGTTCTGCTGAAGCTTTCTTT. The rearrangement uses TRBV7-9 and TRBJ1-1; 8 positions match TRBD1. The V segment lost 1 base and the J segment 6 bases; nucleotides outside the gene matches: 7. From germline, CDR1 is SEHNR and CDR2 FQNEAQ (reference sequence). There are 15 residues in the CDR3.